Each of the 2 T cell receptor beta chains below was sequenced from the same sample in a study of technical replicates of blood from several donors. Only in-frame clones appear in the TCRdb table, and some are missing; sequencing was by immunoSEQ multiplex PCR. The table includes 85,000 to 95,000 clones, 90% to 96% detected once. Sequencing input: T cells isolated from PBMCs. The receptor set was obtained from a human donor in good health.

CDR3 coding DNA: TGTGCCAGCAGTGACGGTCGAATTAGCAATCAGCCCCAGCATTTT. This sequence encodes CASSDGRISNQPQHF. The chain combines TRBV6-1 with TRBJ1-5; D gene ambiguous. CDR1 MNHNS and CDR2 SASEGT come from the germline V gene. V lost 3 bases to trimming and J lost 0 bases, with 9 bases between them. This CDR3 has 15 amino acids.

This chain uses TRBV6-6 with TRBJ2-1, with 14 bases lining up with TRBD2. The J segment lost 5 bases and the V segment lost 6 bases, leaving 0 bases of the junction unmatched. Germline CDR1 MNHNY, CDR2 SVGAGI (reference sequence). The CDR3 runs 14 residues. Here the CDR3 reads CASRGLAGDNEQFF. DNA of the CDR3: TGTGCCAGCAGGGGACTAGCGGGAGACAATGAGCAGTTCTTC.